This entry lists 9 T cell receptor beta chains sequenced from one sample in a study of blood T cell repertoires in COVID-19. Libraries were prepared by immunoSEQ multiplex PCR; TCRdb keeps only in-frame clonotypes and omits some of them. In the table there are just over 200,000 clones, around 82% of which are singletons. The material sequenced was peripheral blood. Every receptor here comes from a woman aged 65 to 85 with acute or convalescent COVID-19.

The chain's CDR3 is CSASPDRLSGANVLTF. DNA of the CDR3: TGCAGTGCTAGTCCCGACAGACTCTCTGGGGCCAACGTCCTGACTTTC. This sequence joins TRBV20-1 and TRBJ2-6; D is perhaps TRBD1 (5 bases). Trimming stripped 3 bases from V and 0 bases from J, with 12 bases between. This CDR3 has 16 amino acids. Germline V gene data show CDR1 as DFQATT and CDR2 as SNEGSKA (reference sequence).

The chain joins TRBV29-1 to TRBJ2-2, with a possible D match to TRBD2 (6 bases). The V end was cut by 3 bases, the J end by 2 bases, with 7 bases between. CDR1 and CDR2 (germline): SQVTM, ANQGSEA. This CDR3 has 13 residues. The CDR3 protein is CSVDGTNTGELFF. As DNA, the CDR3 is TGCAGCGTTGACGGGACTAACACCGGGGAGCTGTTTTTT.

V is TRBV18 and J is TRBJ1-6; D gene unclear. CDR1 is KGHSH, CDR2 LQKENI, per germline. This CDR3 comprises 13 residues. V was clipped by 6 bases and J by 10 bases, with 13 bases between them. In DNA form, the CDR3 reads TGTGCCAGCTCTGAACTATCGGAATCACCCCTCCACTTT. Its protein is CASSELSESPLHF.

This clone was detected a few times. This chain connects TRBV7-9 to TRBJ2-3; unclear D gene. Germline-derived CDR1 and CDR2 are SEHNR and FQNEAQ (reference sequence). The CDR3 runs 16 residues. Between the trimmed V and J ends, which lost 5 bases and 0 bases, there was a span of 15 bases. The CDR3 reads CASSPPGLRSTDTQYF. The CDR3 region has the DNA TGTGCCAGCAGCCCCCCTGGCCTGAGGAGCACAGATACGCAGTATTTT.

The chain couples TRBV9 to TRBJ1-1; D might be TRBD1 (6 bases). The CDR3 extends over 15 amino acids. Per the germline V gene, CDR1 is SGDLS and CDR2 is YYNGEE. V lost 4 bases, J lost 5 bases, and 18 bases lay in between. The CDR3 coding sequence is TGTGCCAGCAGCATCGTGGGGGCGGGTGAGACTGAAGCTTTCTTT. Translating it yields CASSIVGAGETEAFF.

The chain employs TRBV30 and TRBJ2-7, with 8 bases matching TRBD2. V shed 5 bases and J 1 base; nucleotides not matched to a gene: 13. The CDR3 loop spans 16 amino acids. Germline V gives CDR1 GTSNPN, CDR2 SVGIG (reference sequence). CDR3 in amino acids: CAWRKVPAGGSYEQYF. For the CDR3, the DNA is TGTGCCTGGCGAAAGGTCCCGGCGGGAGGTTCCTACGAGCAGTACTTC.

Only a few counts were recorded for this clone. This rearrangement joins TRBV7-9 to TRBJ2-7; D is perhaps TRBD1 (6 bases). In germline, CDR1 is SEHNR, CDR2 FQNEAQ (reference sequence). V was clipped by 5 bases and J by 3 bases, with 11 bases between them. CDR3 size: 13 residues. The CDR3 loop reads CASSVEQGYEQYF. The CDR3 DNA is TGTGCCAGCAGCGTAGAACAGGGCTACGAGCAGTACTTC. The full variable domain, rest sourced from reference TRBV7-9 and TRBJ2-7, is DTGVSQNPRHKITKRGQNVTFRCDPISEHNRLYWYRQTLGQGPEFLTYFQNEAQLEKSRLLSDRFSAERPKGSFSTLEIQRTEQGDSAMYLCASSVEQGYEQYFGPGTRLTVT.

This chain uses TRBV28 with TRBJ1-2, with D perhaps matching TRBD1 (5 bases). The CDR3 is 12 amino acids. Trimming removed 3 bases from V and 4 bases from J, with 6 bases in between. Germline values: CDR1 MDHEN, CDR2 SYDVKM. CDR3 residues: CASSLGPYGYTF. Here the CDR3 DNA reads TGTGCCAGCAGTTTGGGGCCCTATGGCTACACCTTC.

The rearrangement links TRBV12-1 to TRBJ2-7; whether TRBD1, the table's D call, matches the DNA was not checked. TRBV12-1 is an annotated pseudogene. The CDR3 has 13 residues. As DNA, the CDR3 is TGTGCCAGCCGGGACCGGGACAGAAGCGAGCAGTACTTC. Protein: CASRDRDRSEQYF.